This T cell receptor (beta chain) was obtained from a study of T-cell memory formation after mild COVID-19. Study-wide results and limits: Researchers report contracting CD4+ clones mostly in CM and EM, with CD8+ clones in EMRA. There was no confirmation that second-wave clones peaking on day 37 were SARS-CoV-2 specific. Whereas later expanders leaned CD4+, clones contracting day 15 to 85 showed a balanced CD4/CD8 makeup.

Turning to this clonotype: As yet, its antigen is unknown.

TCRdb called the 5' RACE reads again in MiXCR, with one record for every CDR3 protein. The sample holds some 130,000 distinct CDR3 sequences, about 18% seen once. Trimming removed 1 base from V and 7 bases from J, with 14 bases in between. The CDR3 has 15 amino acids. Germline lookup yields CDR1 SGHRS and CDR2 YFSETQ. Sequenced input: PBMCs or a T cell subset sorted from them (not recorded which). This TCR came from a man in his late teens or twenties who had mild COVID-19 (a few samples of this study predate the infection). Cell type and time point are not known. This chain uses TRBV5-1 with TRBJ2-2; TRBD1 might be the D (6 bases). The CDR3 DNA is TGCGCCAGCAGCTTGCGAACAGGGTCCGACGGGGAGCTGTTTTTT. Encoded protein: CASSLRTGSDGELFF. The full variable domain, its missing parts supplied by reference TRBV5-1 and TRBJ2-2, is KAGVTQTPRYLIKTRGQQVTLSCSPISGHRSVSWYQQTPGQGLQFLFEYFSETQRNKGNFPGRFSGRQFSNSRSEMNVSTLELGDSALYLCASSLRTGSDGELFFGEGSRLTVL.